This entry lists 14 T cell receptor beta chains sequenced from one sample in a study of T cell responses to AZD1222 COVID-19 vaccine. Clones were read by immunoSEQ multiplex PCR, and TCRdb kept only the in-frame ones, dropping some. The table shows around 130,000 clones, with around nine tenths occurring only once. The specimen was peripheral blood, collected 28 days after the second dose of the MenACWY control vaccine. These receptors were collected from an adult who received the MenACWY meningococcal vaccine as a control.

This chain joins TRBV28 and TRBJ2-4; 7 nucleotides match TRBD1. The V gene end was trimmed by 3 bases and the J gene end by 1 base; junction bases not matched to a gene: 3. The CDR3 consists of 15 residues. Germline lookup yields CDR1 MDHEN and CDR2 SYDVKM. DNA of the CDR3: TGTGCCAGCAGTTTTCACAGGGGTGCCAAAAACATTCAGTACTTC. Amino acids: CASSFHRGAKNIQYF. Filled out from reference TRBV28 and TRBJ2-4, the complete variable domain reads DVKVTQSSRYLVKRTGEKVFLECVQDMDHENMFWYRQDPGLGLRLIYFSYDVKMKEKGDIPEGYSVSREKKERFSLILESASTNQTSMYLCASSFHRGAKNIQYFGAGTRLSVL.

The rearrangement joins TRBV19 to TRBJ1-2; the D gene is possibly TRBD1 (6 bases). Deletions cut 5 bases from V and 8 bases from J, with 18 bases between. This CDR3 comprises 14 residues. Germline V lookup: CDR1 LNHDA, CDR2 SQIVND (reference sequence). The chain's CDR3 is CASSGTRGDLGYTF. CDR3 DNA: TGTGCCAGTAGTGGGACACGTGGAGATCTGGGCTACACCTTC.

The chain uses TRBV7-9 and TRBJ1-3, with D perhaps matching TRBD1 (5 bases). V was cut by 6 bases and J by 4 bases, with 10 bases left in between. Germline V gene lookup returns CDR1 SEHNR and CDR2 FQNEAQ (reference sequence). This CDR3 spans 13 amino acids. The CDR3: CASSAGSGNTIYF. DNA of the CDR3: TGTGCCAGCAGTGCAGGGTCCGGAAACACCATATATTTT. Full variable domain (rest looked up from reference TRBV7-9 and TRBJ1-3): DTGVSQNPRHKITKRGQNVTFRCDPISEHNRLYWYRQTLGQGPEFLTYFQNEAQLEKSRLLSDRFSAERPKGSFSTLEIQRTEQGDSAMYLCASSAGSGNTIYFGEGSWLTVV.

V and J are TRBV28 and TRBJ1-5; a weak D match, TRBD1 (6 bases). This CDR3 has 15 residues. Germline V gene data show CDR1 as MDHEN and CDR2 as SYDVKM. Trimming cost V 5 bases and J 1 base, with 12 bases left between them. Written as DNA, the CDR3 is TGTGCCAGCAGTCCGGGGGCAATCAGCAATCAGCCCCAGCATTTT. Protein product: CASSPGAISNQPQHF.

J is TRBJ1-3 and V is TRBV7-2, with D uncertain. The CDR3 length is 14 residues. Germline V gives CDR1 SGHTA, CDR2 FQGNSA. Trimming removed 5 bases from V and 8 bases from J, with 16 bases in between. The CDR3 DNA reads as TGTGCCAGCAGCGCTAGTATCCAGGTGGACACCATATATTTT. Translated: CASSASIQVDTIYF.

CDR3 nucleotides: TGTGCCAGCAGCGACCGGCTAGCGGGAGCGACAGATACGCAGTATTTT. It encodes CASSDRLAGATDTQYF. V usage is TRBV9 and J usage is TRBJ2-3, with TRBD2 identical over 10 bases. J was trimmed by 3 bases and V by 3 bases; bases with no gene match: 7. This CDR3 has 16 amino acids. CDR1 and CDR2 (germline): SGDLS, YYNGEE.

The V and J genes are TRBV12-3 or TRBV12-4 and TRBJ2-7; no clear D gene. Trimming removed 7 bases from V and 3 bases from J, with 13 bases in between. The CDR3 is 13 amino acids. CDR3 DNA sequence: TGTGCCAGCAATTCCGGGCCCCTCTACGAGCAGTACTTC. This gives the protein CASNSGPLYEQYF.

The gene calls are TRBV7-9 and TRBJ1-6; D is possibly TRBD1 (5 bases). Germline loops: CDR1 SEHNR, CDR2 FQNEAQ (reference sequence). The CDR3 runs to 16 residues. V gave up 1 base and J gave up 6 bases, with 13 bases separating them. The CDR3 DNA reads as TGTGCCAGCAGCTTAGTGGTTAGGGGCGGTAATTCACCCCTCCACTTT. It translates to CASSLVVRGGNSPLHF.

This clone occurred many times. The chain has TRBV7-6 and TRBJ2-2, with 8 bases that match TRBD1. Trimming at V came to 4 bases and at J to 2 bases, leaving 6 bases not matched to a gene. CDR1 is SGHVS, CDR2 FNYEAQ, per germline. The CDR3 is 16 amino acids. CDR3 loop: CASSYLTGENTGELFF. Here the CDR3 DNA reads TGTGCCAGCAGCTACCTGACAGGGGAAAACACCGGGGAGCTGTTTTTT.

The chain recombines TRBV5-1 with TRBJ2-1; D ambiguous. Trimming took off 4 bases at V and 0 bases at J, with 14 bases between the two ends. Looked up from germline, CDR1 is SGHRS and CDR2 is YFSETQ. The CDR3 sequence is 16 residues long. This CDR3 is CASSHQEGFSYNEQFF. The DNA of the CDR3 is TGCGCCAGCAGCCACCAGGAAGGATTCTCCTACAATGAGCAGTTCTTC.

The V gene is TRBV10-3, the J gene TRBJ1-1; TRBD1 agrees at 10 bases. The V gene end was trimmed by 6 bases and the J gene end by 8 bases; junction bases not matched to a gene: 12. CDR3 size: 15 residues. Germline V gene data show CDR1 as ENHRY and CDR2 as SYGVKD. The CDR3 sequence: CAIRRGGQGLQEAFF. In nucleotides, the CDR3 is TGTGCCATCAGAAGAGGGGGACAGGGGCTACAAGAAGCTTTCTTT.

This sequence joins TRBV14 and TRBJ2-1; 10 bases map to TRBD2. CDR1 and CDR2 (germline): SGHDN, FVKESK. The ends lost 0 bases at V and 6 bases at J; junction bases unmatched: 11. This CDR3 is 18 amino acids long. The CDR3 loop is CASSQEASGGPAGNEQFF. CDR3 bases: TGTGCCAGCAGCCAAGAAGCTAGCGGGGGCCCAGCGGGCAATGAGCAGTTCTTC.

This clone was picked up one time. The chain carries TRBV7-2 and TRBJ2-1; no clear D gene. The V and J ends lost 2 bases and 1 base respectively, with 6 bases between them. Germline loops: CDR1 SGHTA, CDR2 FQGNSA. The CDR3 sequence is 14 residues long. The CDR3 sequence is CASSLSGSYNEQFF. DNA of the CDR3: TGTGCCAGCAGCTTATCTGGGTCCTACAATGAGCAGTTCTTC.

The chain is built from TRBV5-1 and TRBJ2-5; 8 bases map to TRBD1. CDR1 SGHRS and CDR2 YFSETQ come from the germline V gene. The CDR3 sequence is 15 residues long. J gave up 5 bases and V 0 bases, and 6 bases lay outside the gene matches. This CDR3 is CASSLGGTGGETQYF. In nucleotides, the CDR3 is TGCGCCAGCAGCTTGGGAGGGACAGGCGGGGAGACCCAGTACTTC.